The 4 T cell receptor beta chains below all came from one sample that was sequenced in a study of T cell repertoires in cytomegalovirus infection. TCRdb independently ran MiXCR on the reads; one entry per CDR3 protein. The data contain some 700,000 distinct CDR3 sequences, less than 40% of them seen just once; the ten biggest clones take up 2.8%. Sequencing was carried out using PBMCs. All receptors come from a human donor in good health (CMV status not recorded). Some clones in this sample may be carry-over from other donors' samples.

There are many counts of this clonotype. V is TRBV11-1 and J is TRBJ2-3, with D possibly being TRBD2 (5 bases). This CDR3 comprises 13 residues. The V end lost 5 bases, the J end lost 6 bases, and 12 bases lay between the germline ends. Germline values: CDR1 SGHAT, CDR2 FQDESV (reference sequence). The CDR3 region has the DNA TGTGCCAGCAGCCCCGTCGGGGTCGATACGCAGTATTTT. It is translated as CASSPVGVDTQYF.

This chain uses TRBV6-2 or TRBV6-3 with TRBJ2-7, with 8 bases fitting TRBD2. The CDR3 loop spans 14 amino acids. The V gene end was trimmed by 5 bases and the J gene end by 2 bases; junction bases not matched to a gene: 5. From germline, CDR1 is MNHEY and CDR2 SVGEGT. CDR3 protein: CASSLAGLTYEQYF. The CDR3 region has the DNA TGTGCCAGCAGTCTAGCGGGTCTCACCTACGAGCAGTACTTC.

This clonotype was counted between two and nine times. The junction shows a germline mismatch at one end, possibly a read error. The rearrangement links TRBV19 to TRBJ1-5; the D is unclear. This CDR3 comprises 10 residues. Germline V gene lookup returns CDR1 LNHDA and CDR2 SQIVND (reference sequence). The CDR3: CASSDQPQHF. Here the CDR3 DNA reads TGTGCCAGTAGCGATCAGCCCCAGCATTTT.

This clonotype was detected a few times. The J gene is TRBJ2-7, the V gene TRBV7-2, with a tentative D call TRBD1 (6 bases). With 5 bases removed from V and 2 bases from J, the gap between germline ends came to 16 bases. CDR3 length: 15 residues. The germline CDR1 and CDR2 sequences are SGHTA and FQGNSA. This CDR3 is CASSVQGPKTYEQYF. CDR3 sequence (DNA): TGTGCCAGCAGCGTACAGGGCCCAAAAACCTACGAGCAGTACTTC. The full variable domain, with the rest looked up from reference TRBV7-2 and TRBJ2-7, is GAGVSQSPSNKVTEKGKDVELRCDPISGHTALYWYRQSLGQGLEFLIYFQGNSAPDKSGLPSDRFSAERTGGSVSTLTIQRTQQEDSAVYLCASSVQGPKTYEQYFGPGTRLTVT.